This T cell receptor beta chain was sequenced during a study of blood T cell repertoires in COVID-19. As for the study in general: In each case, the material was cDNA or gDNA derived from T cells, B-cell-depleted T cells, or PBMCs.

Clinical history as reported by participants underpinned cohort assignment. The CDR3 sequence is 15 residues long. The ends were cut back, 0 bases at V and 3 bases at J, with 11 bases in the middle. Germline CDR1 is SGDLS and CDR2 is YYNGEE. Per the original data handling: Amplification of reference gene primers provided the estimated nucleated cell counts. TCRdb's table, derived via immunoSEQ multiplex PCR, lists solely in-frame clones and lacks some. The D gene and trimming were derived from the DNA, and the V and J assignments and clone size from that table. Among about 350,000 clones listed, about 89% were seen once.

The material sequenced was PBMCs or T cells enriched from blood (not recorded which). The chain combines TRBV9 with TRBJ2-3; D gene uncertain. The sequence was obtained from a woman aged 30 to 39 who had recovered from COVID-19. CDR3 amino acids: CASSVGTVKTDTQYF. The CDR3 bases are TGTGCCAGCAGCGTAGGTACGGTCAAAACAGATACGCAGTATTTT.